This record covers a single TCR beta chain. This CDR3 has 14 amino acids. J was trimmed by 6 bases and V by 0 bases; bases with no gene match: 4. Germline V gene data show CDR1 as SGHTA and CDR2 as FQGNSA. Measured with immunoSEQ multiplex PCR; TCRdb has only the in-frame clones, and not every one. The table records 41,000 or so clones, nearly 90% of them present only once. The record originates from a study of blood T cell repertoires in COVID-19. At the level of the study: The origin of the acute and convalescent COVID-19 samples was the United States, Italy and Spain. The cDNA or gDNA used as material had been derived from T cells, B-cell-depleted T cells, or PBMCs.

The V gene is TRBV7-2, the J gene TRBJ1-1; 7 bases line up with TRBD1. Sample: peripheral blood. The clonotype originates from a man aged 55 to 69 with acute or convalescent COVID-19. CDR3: CASSLAVDRAEAFF. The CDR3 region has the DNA TGTGCCAGCAGCTTAGCCGTAGACAGGGCTGAAGCTTTCTTT.